This TCR beta chain was sequenced during a study of neoadjuvant nivolumab and ipilimumab in lung cancer. General study findings and limits: TCR sequencing covered a small number of samples. TCR clonality did not significantly correlate with pathologic tumor regression.

Sequencing was performed with immunoSEQ multiplex PCR; in TCRdb, only in-frame clones are kept and a portion is missing. The sample includes about 20,000 clones, approximately 76% seen only once; the top ten take 8%. As concerns this clone: Antigen: not known.

V lost 1 base and J lost 3; bases outside the gene matches: 9. This CDR3 contains 17 residues. Germline CDR1 is SNHLY and CDR2 is FYNNEI. This sequence originates from an adult with non-small cell lung cancer. This specimen was tumor tissue, taken after neoadjuvant nivolumab, alone or with ipilimumab, at or shortly before surgery. The chain links TRBV2 to TRBJ2-7; 10 nucleotides agree with TRBD1. The CDR3 sequence is CASSEGSMGQGNYEQYF. CDR3 nucleotide sequence: TGTGCCAGCAGTGAAGGTTCAATGGGACAGGGGAACTACGAGCAGTACTTC.